This note documents a single T cell receptor (beta chain) sequence. V was clipped by 0 bases and J by 6 bases, with 11 bases between them. The CDR3 contains 13 residues. CDR1 GTSNPN and CDR2 SVGIG come from the germline V gene (reference sequence). Using immunoSEQ multiplex PCR, the repertoire was profiled, and TCRdb retains in-frame clones only, with some absent. The sample lists roughly 23,000 clones, approximately 88% occurring once. The sample comes from a study of blood T cell repertoires in COVID-19. The chain uses TRBV30 and TRBJ1-2, with a possible D match to TRBD1 (5 bases). Source material: peripheral blood. This TCR was recovered from a man aged 70 or older with COVID-19, enrolled during active disease. CDR3 protein: CAWSVGVLDGYTF. CDR3 sequence (DNA): TGTGCCTGGAGTGTAGGGGTGTTGGATGGCTACACCTTC.